This TCR beta chain was recorded in a study of cytomegalovirus exposure and HLA in healthy donors (dated by TCRdb to the late 2010s). About the investigation overall: According to an earlier analysis of a few hundred of the donors, 150 million to 200 million T cells yielded 120 million or so unique TCR beta sequences and about 280 Gb of sequence data. All discovery cohort repertoires had been generated using a single sequencing platform. The T cell repertoires of around 730 subjects were profiled by immunosequencing and related to cytomegalovirus serostatus. Among under 450 genotyped donors of the cohort, an average of about 240,000 unique TCR beta nucleotide sequences were sequenced per donor, 15% to 20% of them non-productive. Donor age, sex, ethnicity and CMV serostatus were compiled alongside the repertoire data. The genetic ancestry cluster associated with self-reported Caucasian donors included roughly 84% of the approximately 430 genotyped donors. In a later genetic analysis, genome-wide SNP genotypes for about three fifths of the 666 donors were used, and that subset was treated as a discovery cohort. Five DR-DQ haplotypes were treated as single units for association and clustering because of strong linkage in the cohort. Besides the first cohort of 666 subjects, a separate validation cohort made up of roughly 130 different subjects was used. The number of typed donors differed by locus: about 620-640 for A, B, C, DRB1 and DQB1; some 500 for DQA1; over 600 for DPA1; and roughly 470 for DPB1. Rather than drawing on any new phenotypic data, the later analysis identified candidate immune exposures from TCR beta sequences and the way those sequences occurred across donors. To decide whether each TCR beta V gene segment behaved as functional or pseudogenic, an earlier analysis of some 580 of the donors relied on high-throughput TCR beta sequencing. High-throughput TCR immunosequencing, statistical association of individual TCRs with disease status, and machine learning were combined to predict cytomegalovirus infection status. The aim of the study was to test whether cataloging public T cell receptors could identify signatures of past pathogen exposure. A later analysis re-analyzed previously published TCR beta repertoires from 666 donors and added high-resolution HLA genotyping to study TCR occurrence patterns. Roughly 300 gigabases of sequencing data and tens of millions of unique TCR sequences made up an early release that covered roughly 670 HLA-typed donors. HLA typing included class I and class II loci at four-digit resolution.

This clone turned up a few times. No cognate antigen has been identified for it. Base qualities are not provided; no much larger clone lies one nucleotide away. The protocol used for the library was the immunoSEQ multiplex PCR assay. The multiplex PCR relied on a mix of 60 forward primers for TCR Vbeta segments and 13 reverse primers for TCR Jbeta segments. The CDR3 region of rearranged TCR beta genes was amplified from genomic DNA by a multiplex PCR assay. The Illumina HiSeq System was used to sequence the amplified TCR beta libraries as 87-base-pair reads. Processing in the source paper ran as follows. In a later analysis, about 80 million unique TCR beta chains were counted across the roughly 670 repertoires, and approximately 11 million of these chains were shared by at least two donors. Raw reads were error-corrected and collapsed into unique sequences with a nearest-neighbor algorithm that merged closely related sequences to remove PCR and sequencing errors. Alignment of CDR3 sequences to IMGT reference sequences was used to assign V, D and J gene segments. For a sequence to be retained, a match of at least six nucleotides was required to both a V gene segment and a J gene segment. A rearrangement was called productive if the CDR3 had no stop codons and remained in frame with V and J, and every other rearrangement was called non-productive. CDR3 was defined according to IMGT convention as the region running from the second conserved V-encoded cysteine to the conserved J-encoded phenylalanine. The earlier analysis of about 590 of the donors excluded sequences that lacked an unambiguous match to a single V gene segment. In an earlier analysis of around 600 of the donors, V segments were called functional above 56.7% productive rearrangements and were called segregating when the between-donor standard deviation exceeded 5%. A statistical classification framework was built to diagnose cytomegalovirus status from the catalog of TCR beta chain sequences. In a later analysis, V and J genes were assigned by comparing TCR nucleotide sequences against IMGT/GENE-DB human TR gene sequences. The TCRdist pipeline was used in a later analysis to assign CDR3 sequences and most-parsimonious VDJ recombination scenarios. In a later analysis, every TCR beta chain was defined by the combination of its CDR3 amino acid sequence and its V-gene family, and reads without a unique V-gene family were dropped. As a way to deal with suspected cross-contamination and a sequencing artifact, a later analysis dropped roughly 620 nucleotide sequences that were highly shared and had low generation probability. For each public chain, a later analysis derived a clonal expansion index from normalized ranks of inferred template counts within each repertoire. A later analysis computed generation probabilities with a VDJ recombination model fitted to out-of-frame rearrangements, and checked the results against IGoR. Hypergeometric tests were used in a later analysis to score TCR-TCR, TCR-HLA and TCR-CMV co-occurrence, with a repertoire-size bias correction applied to the TCR pairs. In a later analysis, false discovery rates were estimated by permuting HLA or CMV assignments 20 times. A later analysis grouped co-occurring TCRs with DBSCAN, adding TCRdist sequence similarity when clustering within HLA-allele-positive subsets. Repertoires with fewer than 30,000 or more than 120,000 public chains, plus five repertoires with anomalous nucleotide sharing, were excluded from co-occurrence clustering. Here the immuneACCESS table is served through TCRdb, limited to in-frame sequences with V and J called. Missing clones are a known gap in these copies; in checked studies unresolved V genes cover under half, and the rest lacks a known reason. The V and J calls and the clone size are those of that table, but D and trimming were determined from the DNA. The sample table holds approximately 300,000 clones, of which 84% were seen once. More than 1.5% of the sample is in the top ten clones.

The cohort consisted of hundreds of healthy bone marrow donors. At the time of sampling, every cohort member was nominally healthy, though immune exposures that went unrecorded were likely present. The donor was CMV seropositive and belonged to the group of about 290 seropositive cohort members. A peripheral blood sample was collected from each donor, and TCR beta sequencing was performed on peripheral blood mononuclear cells. The Qiagen DNeasy Blood Extraction Kit was used to extract genomic DNA from the blood cell samples. Broad study findings and their caveats: In an earlier analysis of roughly 560 of the donors, most TCR beta V segments were observed in productive rearrangements about 87% or about 30% of the time, broadly matching IMGT annotations. The authors suggested that the approach could potentially be generalized to other disease states and immunological phenotypes. In vitro tests confirmed that a few of the cytomegalovirus-associated TCR beta chains recognize cytomegalovirus antigens. A later genetic analysis associated a missense DCLRE1C variant with V-gene and J-gene trimming of TCR beta chains, and an independent cohort replicated the association. The study listed approximately 150 TCR beta chains as associated with cytomegalovirus. Most TCR sequences were observed very rarely across donors, whereas some public TCRs were present in many individuals. In a later analysis, TCR association rates were found to vary across HLA loci, with the most associated TCRs seen for DRB1 alleles and the fewest for HLA-C alleles. A later analysis associated approximately 17,000 TCR beta sequences with specific HLA alleles at a false discovery rate of 0.05. In this cohort, only TCR beta chains were sequenced, and detectable features were limited by the absence of alpha or paired-chain data. Correlated functional status among segregating V segments might be attributable to linkage disequilibrium, but an unknown experimental factor could not be ruled out. Some IMGT-functional V segments, including TRBV6-2 and TRBV6-3, could not be told apart with the 87-base-pair reads, so those segments were excluded. Roughly uniform sequencing depth across donors was assumed in presence/absence analyses, although this assumption may not hold. According to a later analysis, parvovirus B19, influenza, CMV and Epstein-Barr virus appeared linked to several top co-occurrence clusters. Compared with the approximately 700-donor mean, donors in an Asian-associated ancestry cluster had fewer N-insertions in productive TCRs, according to a later genetic analysis. When HLA alleles, especially DR and DQ, strongly co-occurred, attributing TCR associations to individual alleles was difficult. A cluster of highly shared sequence variants was judged likely to represent a technical artifact of the sequencing pipeline. According to a later analysis, most CMV-associated TCR beta chains appeared to be HLA-restricted, and the HLA associations seemed to be driven largely by CMV exposure. Because counts were too low, more than 15 rarely observed V segments, including chromosome 9 orphons, were excluded from the earlier analysis of several hundred of the donors. Immune exposure information for the cohort was limited to CMV serostatus. Because some donors lacked HLA typing at each locus, the association tests relied only on the typed subset. A further reported finding was that TCR beta sequences accurately predicted the HLA-A and HLA-B alleles for most subjects in the first cohort. In both the original and validation cohorts, the classifier was reported to diagnose cytomegalovirus status with high specificity and sensitivity. In a later analysis, HLA-associated TCR beta chains were found to be more clonally expanded and to have lower generation probabilities than equally common non-associated chains.

Including cysteine and phenylalanine, the CDR3 has 15 amino acids. Only the CDR3 DNA stays, 45 bases, in frame from base 1. V and J are truncated by 4 bases and 6 bases respectively, leaving an intervening sequence of 18 bases. From a lookup of the germline V gene, CDR1 and CDR2 are LGHNA and YSLEER. Sequencing used PBMCs. This receptor was taken from a middle-aged woman in good health and CMV-seropositive. The rearrangement combines TRBV4-3 with TRBJ1-1; perhaps TRBD1 is the D gene, with 5 bases matching. The CDR3 protein: CASSLQGAKDPEAFF. The sequence in DNA is TGCGCCAGCAGCCTTCAAGGGGCGAAGGATCCTGAAGCTTTCTTT.